This section outlines one T cell receptor (beta chain) sequence together with its context. The data were obtained in a study of blood T cell repertoires in COVID-19. The protocol was immunoSEQ multiplex PCR, while the TCRdb copy is restricted to in-frame clones and leaves out a portion. The data show 230,000 or so clones, about 91% seen once. The CDR3 has 14 amino acids. V was trimmed by 9 bases and J by 0 bases, leaving 14 bases between them. Germline CDR1 is SNHLY and CDR2 is FYNNEI. The sequencing sample was made of peripheral blood. The V and J genes are TRBV2 and TRBJ1-1; D is perhaps TRBD1 (6 bases). The TCR sequence derives from a woman aged 40 to 55 who had recovered from COVID-19. The CDR3 nucleotides read TGTGCCAGAACCGGGACATACATGAACACTGAAGCTTTCTTT. Translating gives CARTGTYMNTEAFF. The variable domain in full, completed from reference TRBV2 and TRBJ1-1, reads EPEVTQTPSHQVTQMGQEVILRCVPISNHLYFYWYRQILGQKVEFLVSFYNNEISEKSEIFDDQFSVERPDGSNFTLKIRSTKLEDSAMYFCARTGTYMNTEAFFGQGTRLTVV.